Listed here are 21 T cell receptor beta chains from one sample, sequenced in a study of T cell repertoires in cytomegalovirus infection. TCRdb fed the reads into MiXCR, producing one record per CDR3 protein. This sample has a few hundred thousand distinct CDR3 sequences, with roughly 15% found just once. The sample was PBMCs. All receptors come from a human donor in good health (CMV status not recorded). Some clones in this sample may be carry-over from other donors' samples.

This clonotype was found many times. This sequence joins TRBV7-3 and TRBJ2-3; 7 bases map to TRBD2. This CDR3 has 17 residues. CDR1 SGHTA and CDR2 FQGTGA come from the germline V gene. V was clipped by 3 bases and J by 1 base; unmatched bases: 10. CDR3 in amino acids: CASSLYARGEGTDTQYF. CDR3 coding DNA: TGTGCCAGCAGCTTGTACGCCCGGGGGGAGGGCACAGATACGCAGTATTTT.

The V call is TRBV6-5, the J call TRBJ1-2, with D tentatively TRBD1 (5 bases). The CDR3 loop spans 14 amino acids. Between the trimmed V and J ends, which lost 2 bases and 3 bases, there was a span of 10 bases. The germline gives CDR1 MNHEY, CDR2 SVGAGI. The CDR3 region is CASSYGLGDYGYTF. CDR3 in DNA: TGTGCCAGCAGTTACGGATTAGGGGACTATGGCTACACCTTC.

The V and J genes are TRBV11-3 and TRBJ2-6; possibly TRBD1 or TRBD2 for D (6 bases each). Germline assignment: CDR1 SGHNT and CDR2 YENEEA. V lost 1 base and J 0 bases, leaving 19 bases between the germline ends. The CDR3 is made up of 20 amino acids. In DNA form, the CDR3 reads TGTGCCAGCAGCTTAGCTCCCTGGGGGGCAATTTACTCTGGGGCCAACGTCCTGACTTTC. Translation: CASSLAPWGAIYSGANVLTF.

This clonotype was detected ten times or more. J is TRBJ2-7 and V is TRBV7-2; D is undetermined. CDR1 and CDR2 from the germline V gene are SGHTA and FQGNSA. Trimming cost V 1 base and J 2 bases, with 9 bases left between them. The CDR3 loop spans 14 amino acids. The chain's CDR3 is CASSLDLRAYEQYF. DNA for the CDR3: TGTGCCAGCAGCTTAGATCTCCGGGCCTACGAGCAGTACTTC.

In its sample, this clonotype was seen a few times. This chain joins TRBV5-1 and TRBJ2-1; D could derive from TRBD1 or TRBD2 (7 bases each). This CDR3 comprises 13 residues. The V end was cut by 3 bases, the J end by 8 bases, with 12 bases between. Germline CDR1 SGHRS, CDR2 YFSETQ. CDR3 coding DNA: TGCGCCAGCAGCTCCAGGGGGGGAGATGAGCAGTTCTTC. Amino acid sequence: CASSSRGGDEQFF.

This clonotype was seen at least ten times. J is TRBJ2-2 and V is TRBV11-1, with D possibly matching TRBD2 (5 bases). Looked up from germline, CDR1 is SGHAT and CDR2 is FQDESV (reference sequence). CDR3 length equals 15 residues. The V and J ends lost 5 bases and 3 bases respectively, with 13 bases between them. The CDR3 coding sequence is TGTGCCAGCAGCCTGAATGGGCGGGACACCGGGGAGCTGTTTTTT. Protein sequence: CASSLNGRDTGELFF.

The gene calls are TRBV6-6 and TRBJ1-5, with 9 bases matching TRBD1. In germline, CDR1 is MNHNY, CDR2 SVGAGI (reference sequence). Trimming at V came to 0 bases and at J to 7 bases, leaving 4 bases not matched to a gene. This CDR3 comprises 15 residues. CDR3 DNA: TGTGCCAGCAGTTACTCCGACAGGGGGAAGCAGCCCCAGCATTTT. Its protein is CASSYSDRGKQPQHF.

This chain connects TRBV7-9 to TRBJ2-7; D ambiguous. Germline V lookup: CDR1 SEHNR, CDR2 FQNEAQ (reference sequence). This CDR3 region has 12 residues. With 1 base removed from V and 7 bases from J, the gap between germline ends came to 8 bases. The CDR3 region has the DNA TGTGCCAGCAGCTTAGTCCCGGGTGAGCAGTACTTC. It is translated as CASSLVPGEQYF.

In this sample, this clonotype turned up a few times. This chain uses TRBV4-2 with TRBJ2-3; D remains ambiguous. V was shortened by 1 base and J by 0 bases, with 8 bases between the two germline ends. Germline CDR1 is LGHNA and CDR2 is YNFKEQ. This CDR3 contains 15 residues. The CDR3 DNA sequence: TGTGCCAGCAGCCAAGCGTCAACCAGCACAGATACGCAGTATTTT. It yields the protein CASSQASTSTDTQYF.

The V call is TRBV11-2, the J call TRBJ1-2, with TRBD1 matching over 7 bases. The CDR3 loop spans 17 amino acids. V was clipped by 4 bases and J by 4 bases; unmatched bases: 15. CDR1 and CDR2 from the germline V gene are SGHAT and FQNNGV. The CDR3 DNA is TGTGCCAGCAGCTCATTTTCCAGGGGGATTAACCCCTATGGCTACACCTTC. This translates into CASSSFSRGINPYGYTF.

This clonotype has only a few counts. This chain joins TRBV20-1 and TRBJ2-7, with D perhaps being TRBD1 or TRBD2 (5 bases each). V was pared by 4 bases and J by 0 bases, with 25 bases between. Per the germline V gene, CDR1 is DFQATT and CDR2 is SNEGSKA (reference sequence). The CDR3 totals 18 residues. Written as DNA, the CDR3 is TGCAGTGCTACTAAGGGGTGGGTGTCGGGGCCCATCTCCTACGAGCAGTACTTC. Encoded protein: CSATKGWVSGPISYEQYF.

A word on this clonotype: This sequence may be a read error, since a much larger clone differs from it by one base. The V and J genes are TRBV5-6 and TRBJ2-2; D is unresolved. V was cut by 4 bases and J by 4 bases, with 5 bases left in between. Germline loops: CDR1 SGHDT, CDR2 YYEEEE. There are 12 residues in the CDR3. The CDR3 nucleotides read TGTGCCAGCAGCCCCCCCACCGGGGAGCTGTTTTTT. Translated, it gives CASSPPTGELFF.

This clonotype was recorded many times. The chain joins TRBV11-2 to TRBJ1-1; D not resolved. The CDR3 is 14 residues long. Trimming cost V 5 bases and J 0 bases, with 10 bases left between them. Looked up from germline, CDR1 is SGHAT and CDR2 is FQNNGV. CDR3 sequence (DNA): TGTGCCAGCAGCCTAAATCAAGTGAACACTGAAGCTTTCTTT. It translates to CASSLNQVNTEAFF. Variable domain in full (rest from reference TRBV11-2 and TRBJ1-1): EAGVAQSPRYKIIEKRQSVAFWCNPISGHATLYWYQQILGQGPKLLIQFQNNGVVDDSQLPKDRFSAERLKGVDSTLKIQPAKLEDSAVYLCASSLNQVNTEAFFGQGTRLTVV.

This clonotype showed up many times. The chain couples TRBV20-1 to TRBJ1-3, with D possibly TRBD1 on 6 matching bases. This CDR3 has 19 residues. Germline lookup yields CDR1 DFQATT and CDR2 SNEGSKA (reference sequence). V dropped 0 bases and J dropped 0 bases, with 21 bases sitting between them. CDR3 amino acids: CSARDPGGQLSPSGNTIYF. Here the CDR3 DNA reads TGCAGTGCTAGAGATCCGGGGGGGCAGCTGAGTCCCTCTGGAAACACCATATATTTT.

This clonotype was picked up many times. The genes are TRBV7-2 and TRBJ1-4; D is unresolved. Trimming pared 5 bases from V and 0 bases from J, leaving 7 bases between. Germline lookup yields CDR1 SGHTA and CDR2 FQGNSA. This CDR3 has 14 residues. The DNA for the CDR3 is TGTGCCAGCAGCCCACCCCCAACTAATGAAAAACTGTTTTTT. This encodes CASSPPPTNEKLFF.

Comments on this clonotype: Relative to the germline gene, one junction end is altered; a read error may explain this. This rearrangement joins TRBV5-1 to TRBJ2-7, with 8 bases fitting TRBD1. The CDR3 covers 15 residues. Germline CDR1 reads SGHRS; CDR2 reads YFSETQ. CDR3: CVSSSTGTGSYEQYF. CDR3 coding DNA: TGCGTCAGCAGCTCGACCGGGACAGGCTCCTACGAGCAGTACTTC. Full variable domain (remainder filled in from reference TRBV5-1 and TRBJ2-7): KAGVTQTPRYLIKTRGQQVTLSCSPISGHRSVSWYQQTPGQGLQFLFEYFSETQRNKGNFPGRFSGRQFSNSRSEMNVSTLELGDSALYLCVSSSTGTGSYEQYFGPGTRLTVT.

The chain combines TRBV11-1 with TRBJ2-1, with D perhaps matching TRBD2 (6 bases). Trimming shortened V by 1 base and J by 7 bases, and 17 bases separated the two germline ends. CDR1 is SGHAT and CDR2 is FQDESV in the germline V gene (reference sequence). The CDR3 is 16 residues long. The CDR3 reads CASSLVEPAGMNEQFF. The CDR3 nucleotides are TGTGCCAGCAGCTTAGTGGAACCCGCGGGAATGAATGAGCAGTTCTTC.

This clonotype was seen a handful of times. The J gene is TRBJ2-2, the V gene TRBV3-1, with D perhaps TRBD1 or TRBD2 (5 bases each). The V gene lost 2 bases and the J gene lost 0 bases, with 10 bases spanning the gap. Germline lookup yields CDR1 LGHDT and CDR2 YNNKEL (reference sequence). This CDR3 comprises 16 residues. The DNA of the CDR3 is TGTGCCAGCAGCCAATCGAGGGGCGCGAACACCGGGGAGCTGTTTTTT. This encodes CASSQSRGANTGELFF.

This chain uses TRBV5-6 with TRBJ2-3, with 11 nucleotides matching TRBD1. CDR3 length: 16 residues. In germline, CDR1 is SGHDT, CDR2 YYEEEE. The ends lost 4 bases at V and 4 bases at J; junction bases unmatched: 8. CDR3 sequence reads: CASSRGTGGKADTQYF. CDR3 nucleotide sequence: TGTGCCAGCAGCAGGGGGACAGGGGGAAAGGCAGATACGCAGTATTTT.

This clonotype was detected many times. The chain recombines TRBV7-2 with TRBJ2-1; no clear D gene. The CDR3 runs to 16 residues. The ends were cut back, 1 base at V and 4 bases at J, with 14 bases in the middle. Germline CDR1 and CDR2: SGHTA and FQGNSA. Written as DNA, the CDR3 is TGTGCCAGCAGCTTAGGCTCCGGAGTACGGTACAATGAGCAGTTCTTC. Amino acids: CASSLGSGVRYNEQFF.

This clonotype was detected ten times or more. This chain links TRBV6-1 with TRBJ2-5; 7 nucleotides align to TRBD1. Germline V lookup: CDR1 MNHNS, CDR2 SASEGT. The CDR3 spans 14 residues. The V gene end was trimmed by 3 bases and the J gene end by 5 bases; junction bases not matched to a gene: 6. The CDR3 nucleotides read TGTGCCAGCAGTGACAGGGGGTCTGGCGAGACCCAGTACTTC. Translating it yields CASSDRGSGETQYF.